The rows below give T cell receptor beta chains drawn from one sample of a study of blood T cell repertoires in COVID-19. The method was immunoSEQ multiplex PCR; TCRdb's version includes in-frame clones alone and lacks a portion of them. The sample shows some 180,000 clones, about 88% of them seen only once. The sequenced sample was PBMCs or T cells enriched from blood (not recorded which). The source is a woman in her thirties or forties in a cohort exposed to, infected with or recovered from COVID-19 (not recorded which). Both conserved end residues are part of each CDR3. A D gene is named only where the DNA matches it firmly. Only some rows state a clone size, as once, few, many or a class for expanded clones.

TRBV5-6	TRBD2	TRBJ2-2	-	TGTGCCAGCAGCCGAGACGGACTAGCGGGACCCGACACCGGGGAGCTGTTTTTT	CASSRDGLAGPDTGELFF
TRBV6-2/TRBV6-3	-	TRBJ1-5	few	TGTGCCAGCAGTTGGGATCCAGGGCCAAGTCAGCCCCAGCATTTT	CASSWDPGPSQPQHF
TRBV24-1	TRBD1	TRBJ2-3	-	TGTGCCACCAGTGAAACCGGGACAGGTCCAGATACGCAGTATTTT	CATSETGTGPDTQYF
TRBV24-1	TRBD2	TRBJ2-3	-	TGTGCCACCAGTGATTTCGGACTAGGGGATACGCAGTATTTT	CATSDFGLGDTQYF
TRBV10-1	TRBD1	TRBJ2-1	-	TGCGCCAGCAGTGAGTCGCTTGGACAGGGGATCATTGATCCCTCCTACAATGAGCAGTTCTTC	CASSESLGQGIIDPSYNEQFF
TRBV10-3	-	TRBJ1-3	once	TGTGCCATCAGTGAGTCCGGTTACTCTGGAAACACCATATATTTT	CAISESGYSGNTIYF
TRBV6-5	-	TRBJ2-7	-	TGTGCCAGCAGTTACGGTCGGGATCTAGAGCAGTACTTC	CASSYGRDLEQYF
TRBV6-1	-	TRBJ2-2	-	TGTGCCAGCAGTGAAGGTCTGGGGGGGGGCCGAAGCACCGGGGAGCTGTTTTTT	CASSEGLGGGRSTGELFF
TRBV4-1	-	TRBJ2-5	-	TGCGCCAGCAGCCAAGGAAGGCAGGGGGGCCAAGAGACCCAGTACTTC	CASSQGRQGGQETQYF
TRBV5-5	-	TRBJ2-3	-	TGTGCCAGCAGCTTGGTGGGGGCGGGAGATACGCAGTATTTT	CASSLVGAGDTQYF
TRBV7-9	-	TRBJ2-3	-	TGTGCCAGCAGCGAGAACCCCTCGTCACAGGGCCCAGATACGCAGTATTTT	CASSENPSSQGPDTQYF
TRBV6-5	TRBD1	TRBJ2-7	-	TGTGCCGGAAATAACCGGGACAGGGATCCCGACGAGCAGTACTTC	CAGNNRDRDPDEQYF
TRBV7-2	TRBD2	TRBJ2-1	-	TGTGCCAGCAGCTTAGAAGGGACTAGCGGGAGGTACTACAATGAGCAGTTCTTC	CASSLEGTSGRYYNEQFF
TRBV7-9	TRBD1	TRBJ1-2	once	TGTGCCAGCAGCGAATTGGGGAACAGGGGCGTTAACTATGGCTACACCTTC	CASSELGNRGVNYGYTF
TRBV6-5	TRBD2	TRBJ2-5	few	TGTGCCAGCAGTTACTCGCCTAGCGGGAGTCAGGAGACCCAGTACTTC	CASSYSPSGSQETQYF
TRBV6-6	-	TRBJ2-7	-	TGTGCCAGCAGTTACTCGAGGGTCGAGCAGTACTTC	CASSYSRVEQYF
TRBV5-5	-	TRBJ2-1	-	TGTGCCAGCAGCCTGAGGTACAATGAGCAGTTCTTC	CASSLRYNEQFF
TRBV12-5	-	TRBJ1-1	-	TGTGCTAGTGGTTCGGAGCAATTGCACACTGAAGCTTTCTTT	CASGSEQLHTEAFF
TRBV6-2/TRBV6-3	TRBD1	TRBJ2-1	-	TGTGCCAGCAGTTACCCCCAAAAGGGGGCAGACTACAATGAGCAGTTCTTC	CASSYPQKGADYNEQFF
TRBV5-4	-	TRBJ1-6	-	TGTGCCAGCAGCTTGGAACACTCCTATAATTCACCCCTCCACTTT	CASSLEHSYNSPLHF
TRBV2	-	TRBJ1-1	-	TGTGCCAGCAGCAGGGCCACTGAAGCTTTCTTT	CASSRATEAFF
TRBV24-1	TRBD2	TRBJ2-2	once	TGTGCCACCAGCCGGACTAGCGAGAACACCGGGGAGCTGTTTTTT	CATSRTSENTGELFF
TRBV29-1	-	TRBJ1-2	few	TGCAGCGTTGCACTCCTGGATGGCTACACCTTC	CSVALLDGYTF
TRBV6-5	-	TRBJ1-5	once	TGTGCCAGCAGCCAGGGTAGCAATCAGCCCCAGCATTTT	CASSQGSNQPQHF
TRBV2	TRBD1	TRBJ1-6	-	TGTGCCAGCAGCGGACAGGGGGCTACCATCTATAATTCACCCCTCCACTTT	CASSGQGATIYNSPLHF
TRBV28	-	TRBJ2-3	-	TGTGCCAGCAGTTCCCCCAGGGTAGATACGCAGTATTTT	CASSSPRVDTQYF
TRBV7-9	-	TRBJ2-7	-	TGTGCCAGCAGCTTAGATCGGTTACCTACCTACGAGCAGTACTTC	CASSLDRLPTYEQYF
TRBV3-1/TRBV3-2	TRBD1	TRBJ1-5	-	TGTGCCAGCAGCCAAGAAAACGACAGGGTAGGGCAGCCCCAGCATTTT	CASSQENDRVGQPQHF
TRBV18	TRBD1	TRBJ1-5	once	TGTGCCAGCTCACCAGGGACAGGGTCGGATCAGCCCCAGCATTTT	CASSPGTGSDQPQHF
TRBV18	-	TRBJ1-1	few	TGTGCCAGCTCACCAGACAGAACGAACACTGAAGCTTTCTTT	CASSPDRTNTEAFF
TRBV28	-	TRBJ1-3	-	TGTGCCAGCAGGGTAGGGAGTGGAAACACCATATATTTT	CASRVGSGNTIYF
TRBV15	-	TRBJ1-1	-	TGTGCCACCAGCAGGATGAGACAGACGTACACTGAAGCTTTCTTT	CATSRMRQTYTEAFF
TRBV29-1	-	TRBJ2-2	-	TGCAGCGTTGAAGATGGACAGATGAACACCGGGGAGCTGTTTTTT	CSVEDGQMNTGELFF
TRBV27	-	TRBJ1-5	-	TGTGCCAGTTGGGTTATACACGGGAGGAATCAGCCCCAGCATTTT	CASWVIHGRNQPQHF
TRBV4-1	-	TRBJ2-6	-	TGCGCCAGCAGCCCCTGGGACAAGGGAAACTCTGGGGCCAACGTCCTGACTTTC	CASSPWDKGNSGANVLTF
TRBV18	TRBD1	TRBJ2-7	-	TGTGCCAGCTCACCAGGGGGGACAGGGGAACGCGAGCAGTACTTC	CASSPGGTGEREQYF
TRBV6-5	-	TRBJ2-3	-	TGTGCCAGCAGCCGCGAATCGGCGGCAGATACGCAGTATTTT	CASSRESAADTQYF
TRBV5-1	-	TRBJ1-3	-	TGCGCCAGCAGCTTGGGTCTCGGGGGGCTGGCTGGAAACACCATATATTTT	CASSLGLGGLAGNTIYF
TRBV4-1	TRBD2	TRBJ2-5	-	TGCGCCAGCAGCCAAGAAGGATCCGGGACTAGCGGGAGGGGGGAGACCCAGTACTTC	CASSQEGSGTSGRGETQYF
TRBV12-3/TRBV12-4	-	TRBJ2-1	-	TGTGCCAGCAGTTTATCTACTGCGCTCTTCTTC	CASSLSTALFF